A selection of T cell receptor beta chains follows, all from one sample in a study of cytomegalovirus exposure and HLA in healthy donors. The table came from immunoSEQ multiplex PCR; TCRdb's copy has only in-frame clones and leaves some out. The sample records 85,000 to 100,000 clones, over 60% being singletons. The source material was PBMCs. The receptor source for this set is a male donor in good health and CMV-seropositive. Both conserved end residues are part of each CDR3. D genes are given only for firm matches. Not all rows give a size; the values are once, few, many and, for expanded clones, a class.

j_call	clone_size	d_call	v_call	cdr3_nt	cdr3_aa
TRBJ1-2	NA	NA	TRBV15	TGTGCCACCAGCACCCGGGGGGGCGCAGAAGGCTACACCTTC	CATSTRGGAEGYTF
TRBJ2-7	few	NA	TRBV2	TGTGCCAGTACATACATCATTTACGAGCAGTACTTC	CASTYIIYEQYF
TRBJ2-1	NA	NA	TRBV5-1	TGCGCCAGCCGGCTAGGGGACAATGAGCAGTTCTTC	CASRLGDNEQFF
TRBJ1-2	few	TRBD1	TRBV6-1	TGTGCCAGCAGGATACCGGGACAGAGAATCTATGGCTACACCTTC	CASRIPGQRIYGYTF
TRBJ2-7	NA	NA	TRBV2	TGTGCCAGCAGTGAATTCCCCGGCTACGAGCAGTACTTC	CASSEFPGYEQYF
TRBJ2-1	NA	TRBD1	TRBV5-1	TGCGCCAGCAGCCCGGGACAGAACTTTGAGCAGTTCTTC	CASSPGQNFEQFF
TRBJ1-3	NA	TRBD1	TRBV7-6	TGTGCCAGCAGGGTAGGGACAGGTCCCCTGGAAACCATATATTTT	CASRVGTGPLETIYF
TRBJ1-5	few	TRBD1	TRBV5-6	TGTGCCAGCAGCGTGACAGGGTATGGTCAGCCCCAGCATTTT	CASSVTGYGQPQHF
TRBJ1-2	once	NA	TRBV29-1	TGCAGCGTTACGGCGGCCGAGTACTATGGCTACACCTTC	CSVTAAEYYGYTF
TRBJ1-3	once	TRBD1	TRBV2	TGTGCCAGCAGCTACGGACAGGGGGCAAACACCATATATTTT	CASSYGQGANTIYF
TRBJ1-5	few	TRBD1	TRBV6-1	TGTGCCAGCAGAGACAGGGCTCGAGGGCAGCCCCAGCATTTT	CASRDRARGQPQHF
TRBJ1-1	NA	TRBD1	TRBV13	TGTGCCAGCAGCTCTCCCCTTACTCGGACAGGTGGGAGGGCTTTCTTT	CASSSPLTRTGGRAFF
TRBJ1-3	NA	NA	TRBV6-5	TGTGCCAGCTGGCAATTGGGAAACACCATATATTTT	CASWQLGNTIYF
TRBJ2-5	NA	NA	TRBV7-9	TGTGCCAGCAGCTTAAGCCCTCGAGAGACCCAGTACTTC	CASSLSPRETQYF
TRBJ2-3	NA	TRBD1	TRBV4-1	TGCGCCAGCAGCCAAGATCCTTTCGGGACAGGGCAGGATACGCAGTATTTT	CASSQDPFGTGQDTQYF
TRBJ2-7	NA	NA	TRBV9	TGTGCCAGCAGCCTTCCCGGAGGCGAGCAGTACTTC	CASSLPGGEQYF
TRBJ1-1	NA	TRBD1	TRBV11-1	TGTGCCAGCAGCTTAGTCCCGACAGGGGGGTACACTGAAGCTTTCTTT	CASSLVPTGGYTEAFF
TRBJ1-3	NA	NA	TRBV6-5	TGTGCCAGCAGTTACTCGAATAGGGGTGGAAACACCATATATTTT	CASSYSNRGGNTIYF
TRBJ1-1	once	NA	TRBV7-2	TGTGCCAGCAGCTTGACTAATAGAGACAACGAAGCTTTCTTT	CASSLTNRDNEAFF
TRBJ2-1	once	TRBD1	TRBV5-4	TGTGCCAGCAGTGACGGCGGGACAGGGTTCCCCAATGAGCAGTTCTTC	CASSDGGTGFPNEQFF
TRBJ1-2	NA	NA	TRBV11-2	TGTGCCAGCAGTCCCACAGGGAACTATGGCTACACCTTC	CASSPTGNYGYTF
TRBJ1-5	NA	TRBD1	TRBV28	TGTGCCAGCAGCCCGACGACAGGGATCGGCAATCAGCCCCAGCATTTT	CASSPTTGIGNQPQHF
TRBJ2-7	NA	TRBD2	TRBV19	TGTGCCAGTAGTATAAGGGGCTCGGGGGGGAGCCCCTACGAGCAGTACTTC	CASSIRGSGGSPYEQYF
TRBJ1-1	once	TRBD1	TRBV29-1	TGCAGCGTTGTGACAGGGGGCCTGTTCACTGAAGCTTTCTTT	CSVVTGGLFTEAFF
TRBJ2-3	few	NA	TRBV6-6	TGTGCCAGCAGTTACGGATCTGCGGGAGATACGCAGTATTTT	CASSYGSAGDTQYF
TRBJ2-3	NA	NA	TRBV7-2	TGTGCCAGCAGCTTACCCCTCCCGAGTACGCAGTATTTT	CASSLPLPSTQYF
TRBJ1-2	NA	NA	TRBV4-1	TGCGCCAGCAGCCTACTGGGCTCTTTCGCTAACTATGGCTACACCTTC	CASSLLGSFANYGYTF
TRBJ2-7	NA	TRBD2	TRBV5-1	TGCGCCAGCAAAAGGACTAGCGGGGGGGGCTCCTACGAGCAGTACTTC	CASKRTSGGGSYEQYF